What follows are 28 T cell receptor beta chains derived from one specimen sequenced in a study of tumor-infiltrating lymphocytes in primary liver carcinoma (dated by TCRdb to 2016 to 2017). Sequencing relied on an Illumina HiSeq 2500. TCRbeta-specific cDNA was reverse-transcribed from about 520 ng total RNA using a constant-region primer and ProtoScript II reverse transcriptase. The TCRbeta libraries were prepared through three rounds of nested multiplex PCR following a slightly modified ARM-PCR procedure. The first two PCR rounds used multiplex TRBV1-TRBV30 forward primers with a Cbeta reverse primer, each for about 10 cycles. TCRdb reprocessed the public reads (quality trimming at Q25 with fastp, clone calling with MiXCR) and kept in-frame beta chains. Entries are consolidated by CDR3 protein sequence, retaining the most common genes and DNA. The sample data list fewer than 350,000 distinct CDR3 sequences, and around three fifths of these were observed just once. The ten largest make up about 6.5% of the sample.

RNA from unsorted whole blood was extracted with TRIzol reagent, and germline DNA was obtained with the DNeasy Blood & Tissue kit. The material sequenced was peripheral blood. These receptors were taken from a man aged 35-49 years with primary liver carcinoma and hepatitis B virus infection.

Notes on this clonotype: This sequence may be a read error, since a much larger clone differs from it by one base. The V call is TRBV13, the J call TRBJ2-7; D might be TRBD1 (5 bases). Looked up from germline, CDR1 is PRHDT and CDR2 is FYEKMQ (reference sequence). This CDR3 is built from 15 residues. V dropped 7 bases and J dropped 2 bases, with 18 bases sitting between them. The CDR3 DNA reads TGTGCCAGCATCGCCTCCCGTCAGGGCACCTACGAGCAGTACTTC. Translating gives CASIASRQGTYEQYF.

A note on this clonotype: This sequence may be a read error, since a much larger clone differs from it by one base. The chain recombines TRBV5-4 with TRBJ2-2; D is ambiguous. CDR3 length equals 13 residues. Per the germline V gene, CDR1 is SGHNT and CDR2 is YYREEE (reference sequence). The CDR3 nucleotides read TGTGTCAGCAGGCCACCCGAAGGCGGGGAGCTGTTTTTT. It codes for CVSRPPEGGELFF.

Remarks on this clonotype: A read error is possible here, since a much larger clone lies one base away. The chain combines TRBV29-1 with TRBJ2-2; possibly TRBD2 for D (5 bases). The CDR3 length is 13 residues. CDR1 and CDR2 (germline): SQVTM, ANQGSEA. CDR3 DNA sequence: TGCAGCATTGAATCCAGAGAGGGCGGGGAGCTGTTTTTT. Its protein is CSIESREGGELFF.

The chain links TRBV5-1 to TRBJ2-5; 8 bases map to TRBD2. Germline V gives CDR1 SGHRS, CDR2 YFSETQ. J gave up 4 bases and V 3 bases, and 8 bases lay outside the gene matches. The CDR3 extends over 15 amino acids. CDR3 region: CASSSRAGVIETQYF. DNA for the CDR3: TGCGCCAGCAGCTCCAGAGCGGGAGTGATAGAGACCCAGTACTTC.

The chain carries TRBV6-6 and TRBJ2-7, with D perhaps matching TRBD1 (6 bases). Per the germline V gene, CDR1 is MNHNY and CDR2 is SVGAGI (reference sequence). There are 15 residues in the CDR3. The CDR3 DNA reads TGTGTCAACAGTTACGCGAGTCGCAGGGGTAGCGAGCAGTACTTC. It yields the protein CVNSYASRRGSEQYF.

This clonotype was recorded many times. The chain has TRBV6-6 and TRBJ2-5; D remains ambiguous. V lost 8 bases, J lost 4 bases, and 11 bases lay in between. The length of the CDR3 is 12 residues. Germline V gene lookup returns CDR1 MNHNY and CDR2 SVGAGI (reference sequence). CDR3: CASVSPGETQYF. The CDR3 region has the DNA TGTGCCAGCGTTTCCCCGGGAGAGACCCAGTACTTC.

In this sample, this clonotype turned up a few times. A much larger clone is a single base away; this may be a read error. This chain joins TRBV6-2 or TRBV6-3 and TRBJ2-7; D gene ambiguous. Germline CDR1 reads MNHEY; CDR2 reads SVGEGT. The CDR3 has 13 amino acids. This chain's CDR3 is CTSSSLSFHEQYF. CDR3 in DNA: TGTACCAGCAGTTCGCTGAGTTTCCACGAGCAGTACTTC.

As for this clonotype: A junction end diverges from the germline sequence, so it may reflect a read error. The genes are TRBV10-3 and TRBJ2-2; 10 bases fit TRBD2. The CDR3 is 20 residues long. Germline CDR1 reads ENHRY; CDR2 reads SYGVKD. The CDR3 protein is CAISSASGLAGAANIGELFF. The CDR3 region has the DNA TGTGCCATCAGTTCGGCCTCAGGCCTAGCGGGAGCCGCGAACATCGGGGAGCTGTTTTTT.

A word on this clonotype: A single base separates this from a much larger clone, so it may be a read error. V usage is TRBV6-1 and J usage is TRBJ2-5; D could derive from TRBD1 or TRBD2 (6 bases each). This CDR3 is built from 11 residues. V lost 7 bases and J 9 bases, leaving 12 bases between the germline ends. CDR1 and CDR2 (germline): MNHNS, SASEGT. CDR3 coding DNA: TGTGCCAGCAATTTTAGGGGGGCCCAGTACTTC. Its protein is CASNFRGAQYF.

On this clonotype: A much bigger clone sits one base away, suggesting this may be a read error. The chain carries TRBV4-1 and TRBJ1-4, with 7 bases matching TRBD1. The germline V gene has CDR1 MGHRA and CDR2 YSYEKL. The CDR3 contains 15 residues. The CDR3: CPSSQGGQPNEKLFF. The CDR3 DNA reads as TGCCCCAGCAGCCAAGGGGGACAGCCTAATGAAAAACTGTTTTTT.

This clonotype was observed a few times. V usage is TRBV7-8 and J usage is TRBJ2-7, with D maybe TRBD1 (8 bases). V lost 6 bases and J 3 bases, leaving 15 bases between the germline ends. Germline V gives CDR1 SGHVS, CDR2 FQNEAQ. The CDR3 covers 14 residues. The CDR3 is CASRENRGGYEQYF. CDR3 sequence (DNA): TGTGCCAGCAGGGAAAACAGGGGGGGCTACGAGCAGTACTTC.

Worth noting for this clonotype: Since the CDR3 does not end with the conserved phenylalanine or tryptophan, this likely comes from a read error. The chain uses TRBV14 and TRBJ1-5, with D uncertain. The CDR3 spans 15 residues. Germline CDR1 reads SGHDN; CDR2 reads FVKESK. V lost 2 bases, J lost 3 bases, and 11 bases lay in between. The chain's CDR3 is CASSQLNWNNQPQHL. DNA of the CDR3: TGTGCCAGCAGCCAATTGAATTGGAACAATCAGCCCCAGCATTTA.

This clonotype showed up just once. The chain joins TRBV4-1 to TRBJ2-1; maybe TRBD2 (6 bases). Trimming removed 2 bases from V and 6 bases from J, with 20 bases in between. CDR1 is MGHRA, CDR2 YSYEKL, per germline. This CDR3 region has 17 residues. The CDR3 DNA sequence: TGCGCCAGCAGCCAATCTATAGCGGAATTGCCCTGCAATGAGCAGTTCTTC. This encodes CASSQSIAELPCNEQFF.

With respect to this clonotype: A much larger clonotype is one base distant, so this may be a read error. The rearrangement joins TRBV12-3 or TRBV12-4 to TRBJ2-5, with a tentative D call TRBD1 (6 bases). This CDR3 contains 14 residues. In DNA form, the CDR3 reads TGTGCCAGCAGTCGAAGACAGGTTCAAGAGGCCCAGTACTTC. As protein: CASSRRQVQEAQYF.

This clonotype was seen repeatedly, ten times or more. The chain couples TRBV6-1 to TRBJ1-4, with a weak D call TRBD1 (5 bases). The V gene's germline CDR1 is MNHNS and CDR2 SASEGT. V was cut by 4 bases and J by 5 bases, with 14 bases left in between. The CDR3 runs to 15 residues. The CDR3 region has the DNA TGTGCCAGCAGTGGGTTTGGGGGGAAGAATGAAAAACTGTTTTTT. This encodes CASSGFGGKNEKLFF.

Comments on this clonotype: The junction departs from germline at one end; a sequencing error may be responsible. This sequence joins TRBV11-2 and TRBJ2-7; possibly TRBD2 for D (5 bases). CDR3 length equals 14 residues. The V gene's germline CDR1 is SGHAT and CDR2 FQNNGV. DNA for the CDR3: TGTGCCAGCAGCTTAGGAGAGGGATCCTACGAACAGTGCTTC. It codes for CASSLGEGSYEQCF.

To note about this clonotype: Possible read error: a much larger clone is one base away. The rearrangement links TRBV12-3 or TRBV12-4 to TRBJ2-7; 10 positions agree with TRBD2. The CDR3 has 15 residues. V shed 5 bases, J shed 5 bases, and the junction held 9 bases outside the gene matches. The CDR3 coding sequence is TGTGCCAGCAGTGCGATAGCGGGAGGAATCAACGAGCAGTACTTC. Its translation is CASSAIAGGINEQYF.

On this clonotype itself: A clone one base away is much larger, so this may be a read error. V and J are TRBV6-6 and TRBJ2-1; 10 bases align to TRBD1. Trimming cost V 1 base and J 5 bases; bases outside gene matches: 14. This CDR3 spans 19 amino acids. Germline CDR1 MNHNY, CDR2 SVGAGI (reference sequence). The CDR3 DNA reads TGTGCCAGCAGTTACTGCTTGGGACAGGGGTCCCCGATCAACAATGAGCAGTTCTTC. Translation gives CASSYCLGQGSPINNEQFF.

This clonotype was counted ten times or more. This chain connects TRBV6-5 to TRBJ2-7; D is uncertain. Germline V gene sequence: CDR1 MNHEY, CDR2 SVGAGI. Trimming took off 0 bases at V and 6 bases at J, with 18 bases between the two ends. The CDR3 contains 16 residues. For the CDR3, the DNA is TGTGCCAGCAGTTACTCCGGCAGTTTGGGCTCGGGCGAGCAGTACTTC. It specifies CASSYSGSLGSGEQYF.

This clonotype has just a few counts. CDR3 nucleotides: TGCAGCGTTGAGGGCGATGACTATGGCTACACCTTC. The encoded protein is CSVEGDDYGYTF. V gene TRBV29-1 combines with J gene TRBJ1-2; no firm D call. V was trimmed by 3 bases and J by 3 bases, leaving 8 bases between them. The CDR3 extends over 12 amino acids. Per the germline V gene, CDR1 is SQVTM and CDR2 is ANQGSEA. The entire variable domain, with the rest obtained from reference TRBV29-1 and TRBJ1-2, is as follows: SAVISQKPSRDICQRGTSLTIQCQVDSQVTMMFWYRQQPGQSLTLIATANQGSEATYESGFVIDKFPISRPNLTFSTLTVSNMSPEDSSIYLCSVEGDDYGYTFGSGTRLTVV.

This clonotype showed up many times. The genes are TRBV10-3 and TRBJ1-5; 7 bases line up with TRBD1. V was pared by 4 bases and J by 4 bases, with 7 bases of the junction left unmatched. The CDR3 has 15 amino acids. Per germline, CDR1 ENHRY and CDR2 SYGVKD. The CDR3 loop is CAISGSDRQNQPQHF. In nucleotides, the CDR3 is TGTGCCATCAGTGGATCGGACAGGCAGAATCAGCCCCAGCATTTT.

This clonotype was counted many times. The CDR3 region has the DNA TGCAGCGTTGAAGCCCTCGGGCGGGAGTTCTACAATGAGCAGTTCTTC. Translation gives CSVEALGREFYNEQFF. The chain links TRBV29-1 to TRBJ2-1, with 7 bases lining up with TRBD2. The CDR3 is made up of 16 amino acids. Trimming at V came to 1 base and at J to 3 bases, leaving 9 bases not matched to a gene. Germline lookup yields CDR1 SQVTM and CDR2 ANQGSEA.

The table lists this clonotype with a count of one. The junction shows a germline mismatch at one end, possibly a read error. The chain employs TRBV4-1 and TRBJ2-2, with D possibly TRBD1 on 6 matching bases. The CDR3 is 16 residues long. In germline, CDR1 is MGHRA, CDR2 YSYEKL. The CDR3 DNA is TGCTCCAGCAACGATCTGGATAGGGGGTTAACCAGGGAGCTGTTTTTT. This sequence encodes CSSNDLDRGLTRELFF.

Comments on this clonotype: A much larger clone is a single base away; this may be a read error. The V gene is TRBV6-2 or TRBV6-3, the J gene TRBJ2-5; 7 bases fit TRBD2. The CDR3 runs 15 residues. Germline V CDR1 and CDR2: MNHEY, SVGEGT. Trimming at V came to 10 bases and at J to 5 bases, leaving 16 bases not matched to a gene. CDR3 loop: CATQTSRSVWETQYF. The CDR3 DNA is TGTGCCACCCAGACTAGCAGGAGTGTGTGGGAGACCCAGTACTTC.

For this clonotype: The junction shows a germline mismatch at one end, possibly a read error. In DNA form, the CDR3 reads TGTGCCAGCAGCCTACTAGCGGGAGGGAACATCGGGGAGTTGTTTTTT. It codes for CASSLLAGGNIGELFF. V usage is TRBV6-6 and J usage is TRBJ2-2, with 13 nucleotides matching TRBD2. CDR3 length equals 16 residues. CDR1 is MNHNY, CDR2 SVGAGI, per germline (reference sequence).

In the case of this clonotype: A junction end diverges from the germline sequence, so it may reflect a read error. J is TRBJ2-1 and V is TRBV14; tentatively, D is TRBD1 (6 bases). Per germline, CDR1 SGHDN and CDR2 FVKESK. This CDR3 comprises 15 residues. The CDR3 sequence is CVSTLYGQGFDEQFF. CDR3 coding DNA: TGTGTCAGCACCCTCTATGGGCAGGGGTTCGATGAGCAGTTCTTC.

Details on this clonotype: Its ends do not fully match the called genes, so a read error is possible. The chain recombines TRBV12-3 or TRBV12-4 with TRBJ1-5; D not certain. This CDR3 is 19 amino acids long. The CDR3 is CASSSSPTGWVGSNQPLHF. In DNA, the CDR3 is TGTGCCAGCAGTTCTAGTCCCACTGGGTGGGTGGGAAGCAATCAGCCCCTGCATTTT.

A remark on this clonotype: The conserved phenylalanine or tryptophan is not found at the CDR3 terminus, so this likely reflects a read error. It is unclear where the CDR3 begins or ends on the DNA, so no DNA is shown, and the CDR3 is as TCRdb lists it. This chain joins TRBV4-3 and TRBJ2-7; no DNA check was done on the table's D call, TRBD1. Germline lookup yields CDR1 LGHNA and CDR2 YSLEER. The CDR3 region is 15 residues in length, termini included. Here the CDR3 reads CASTQDWAGGRERYS.